Listed below are T cell receptor beta chains from one sample, sequenced in a study of T cell repertoires in cytomegalovirus infection. A single record per CDR3 protein comes from TCRdb applying MiXCR to the reads. The sample has 680,000 or so distinct CDR3 sequences; around 32% are singletons. No cognate antigen is known for these TCRs. This material consisted of cultured PBMCs, taken from culture after CMV antigen stimulation. Receptor source: a human donor in good health (CMV status not recorded). Some clones in this sample may be carry-over from other donors' samples. The CDR3 runs from the conserved cysteine through the conserved F or W.

>TRBV5-6|13
CASSFSPTNEQYF
>TRBV20-1|14
CSAKVAASSYEQYF
>TRBV27|13
CASRLGGGQPQHF
>TRBV7-2|14
CASSLVGGWGEQFF
>TRBV7-6|12
CASSLGELEAFF
>TRBV5-5|13
CASSKLWNSPLHF
>TRBV7-2|18
CASSLGSGRGRSGRGYTF
>TRBV28|13
CASSKFMNTEAFF
>TRBV12-3/TRBV12-4|19
CASTLRVTGKVRIRNTIYF
>TRBV7-2|16
CASSPAGGHGTGELFF
>TRBV6-5|14
CATGPREESYGYTF
>TRBV12-3/TRBV12-4|16
CASSKGPQGYSYEQYF
>TRBV19|16
CASSETIAASYNEQFF
>TRBV7-2|11
CASSSGLAVLF
>TRBV6-2/TRBV6-3|12
CASRGITKVQFF
>TRBV7-2|14
CASSLQGSGEKLFF